This T cell receptor (beta chain) comes out of a study of T cells after yellow fever vaccination. TCRdb processed the 5' RACE reads anew with MiXCR; each CDR3 protein has one entry. Here the sample spans 250,000 or so distinct CDR3 sequences, over 6.5% being singletons. Germline V gene lookup returns CDR1 SGHTA and CDR2 FQGNSA. CDR3 size: 14 residues. Trimming removed 7 bases from V and 2 bases from J, with 12 bases in between. Many counts were recorded for this clonotype. Sequenced material: CD4+ T cells sorted from PBMCs, taken on the day of the yellow fever booster vaccination. The V call is TRBV7-2, the J call TRBJ2-4; tentative D call: TRBD2 (6 bases). This clonotype originated in a man aged 25-40 years who received the YFV17D yellow fever vaccine. The CDR3 protein is CASTWDFPKNIQYF. The CDR3 region has the DNA TGTGCCAGCACCTGGGACTTCCCCAAAAACATTCAGTACTTC.